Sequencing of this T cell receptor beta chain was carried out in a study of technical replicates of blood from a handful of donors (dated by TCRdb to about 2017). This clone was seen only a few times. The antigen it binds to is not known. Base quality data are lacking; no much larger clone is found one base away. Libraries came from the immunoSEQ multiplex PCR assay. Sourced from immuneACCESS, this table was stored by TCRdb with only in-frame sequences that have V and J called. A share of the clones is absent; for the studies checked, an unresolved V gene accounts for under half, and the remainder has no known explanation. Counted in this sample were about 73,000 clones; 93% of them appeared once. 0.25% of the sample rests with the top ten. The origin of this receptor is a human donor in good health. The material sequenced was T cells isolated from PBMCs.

The DNA is as follows: TGTGCCAGCAGTGGGCGTTTCAATCAGCCCCAGCATTTT. This sequence encodes CASSGRFNQPQHF. The chain was built from TRBV27 and TRBJ1-5, with no confidently assigned D gene. The CDR3 spans 13 residues, from the cysteine through the phenylalanine. Only the CDR3 DNA stays, 39 bases, in frame from base 1. Deletion took 5 bases off V and 3 bases off J, with a span of 8 bases between the germline ends. Via the germline V gene (reference sequence), CDR1 is MNHEY and CDR2 SMNVEV.